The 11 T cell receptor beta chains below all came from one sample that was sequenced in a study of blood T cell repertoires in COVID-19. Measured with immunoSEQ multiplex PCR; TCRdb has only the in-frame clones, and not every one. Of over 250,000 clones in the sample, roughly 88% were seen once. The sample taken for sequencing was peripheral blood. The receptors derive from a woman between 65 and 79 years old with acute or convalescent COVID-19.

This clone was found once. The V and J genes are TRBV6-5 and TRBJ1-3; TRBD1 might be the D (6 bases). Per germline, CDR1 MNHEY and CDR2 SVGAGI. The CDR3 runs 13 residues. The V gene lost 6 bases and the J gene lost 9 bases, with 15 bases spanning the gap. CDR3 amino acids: CASSPRGSRTIYF. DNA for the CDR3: TGTGCCAGCAGCCCCAGGGGATCGCGCACCATATATTTT.

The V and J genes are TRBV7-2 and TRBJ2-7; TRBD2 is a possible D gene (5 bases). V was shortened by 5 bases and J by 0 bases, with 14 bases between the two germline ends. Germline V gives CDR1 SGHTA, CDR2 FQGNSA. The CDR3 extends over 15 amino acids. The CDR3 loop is CASSATGSSSYEQYF. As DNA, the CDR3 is TGTGCCAGCAGCGCTACGGGGTCGAGCTCCTACGAGCAGTACTTC.

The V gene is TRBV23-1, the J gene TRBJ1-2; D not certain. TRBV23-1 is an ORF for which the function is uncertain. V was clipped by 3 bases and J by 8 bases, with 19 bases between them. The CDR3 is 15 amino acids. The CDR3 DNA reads TGCGCCAGCAGTCAGGGTTTAAAAGGAGGCCACGGCTACACCTTC. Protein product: CASSQGLKGGHGYTF.

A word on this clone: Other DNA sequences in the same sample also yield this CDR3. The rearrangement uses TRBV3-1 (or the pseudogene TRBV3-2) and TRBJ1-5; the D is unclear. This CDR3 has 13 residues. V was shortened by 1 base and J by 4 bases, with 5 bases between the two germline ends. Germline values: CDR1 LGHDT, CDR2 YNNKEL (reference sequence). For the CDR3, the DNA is TGTGCCAGCAGCCAAGCGGGGAATCAGCCCCAGCATTTT. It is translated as CASSQAGNQPQHF.

The CDR3, as DNA: TGTGCCAGCTCACCACCGGACAGACCTAATGAAAAACTGTTTTTT. Amino acid sequence: CASSPPDRPNEKLFF. The rearrangement joins TRBV18 to TRBJ1-4, with D possibly being TRBD1 (6 bases). Trimming left V 0 bases short and J 3 bases short, with 8 bases between. Germline-derived CDR1 and CDR2 are KGHSH and LQKENI. The CDR3 loop spans 15 amino acids. Supplemented by reference TRBV18 and TRBJ1-4, the full variable domain reads NAGVMQNPRHLVRRRGQEARLRCSPMKGHSHVYWYRQLPEEGLKFMVYLQKENIIDESGMPKERFSAEFPKEGPSILRIQQVVRGDSAAYFCASSPPDRPNEKLFFGSGTQLSVL.

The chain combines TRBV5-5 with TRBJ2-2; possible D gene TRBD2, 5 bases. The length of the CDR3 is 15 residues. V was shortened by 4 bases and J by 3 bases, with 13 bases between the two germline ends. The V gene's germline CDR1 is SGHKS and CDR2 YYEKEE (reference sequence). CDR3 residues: CASSPKVRDTGELFF. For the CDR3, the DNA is TGTGCCAGCAGCCCCAAAGTGAGGGACACCGGGGAGCTGTTTTTT.

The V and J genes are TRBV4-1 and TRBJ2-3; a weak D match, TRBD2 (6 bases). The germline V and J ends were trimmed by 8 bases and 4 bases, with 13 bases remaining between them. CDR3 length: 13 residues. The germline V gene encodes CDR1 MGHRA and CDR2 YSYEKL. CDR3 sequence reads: CASSPDYSDTQYF. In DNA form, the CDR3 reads TGCGCCAGCTCCCCGGACTATTCAGATACGCAGTATTTT.

In DNA, the CDR3 is TGTGCCAGCAGTGAACCCCCCCGGAGCAATCAGCCCCAGCATTTT. Its protein is CASSEPPRSNQPQHF. The chain carries TRBV6-1 and TRBJ1-5; D is uncertain. There are 15 residues in the CDR3. Trimming removed 2 bases from V and 1 base from J, with 9 bases in between. Germline-derived CDR1 and CDR2 are MNHNS and SASEGT.

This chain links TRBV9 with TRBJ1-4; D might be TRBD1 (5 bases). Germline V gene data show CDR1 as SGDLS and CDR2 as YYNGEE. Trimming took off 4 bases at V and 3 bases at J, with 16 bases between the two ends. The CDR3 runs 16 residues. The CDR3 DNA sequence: TGTGCCAGCAGCCCTCACGGGGGGGAAGCTAATGAAAAACTGTTTTTT. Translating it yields CASSPHGGEANEKLFF.

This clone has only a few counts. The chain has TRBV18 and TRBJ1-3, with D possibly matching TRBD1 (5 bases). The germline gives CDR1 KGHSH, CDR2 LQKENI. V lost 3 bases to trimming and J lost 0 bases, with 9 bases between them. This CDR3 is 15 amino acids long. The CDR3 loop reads CASSPDSRSGNTIYF. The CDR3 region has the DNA TGTGCCAGCTCACCTGACAGCCGCTCTGGAAACACCATATATTTT.

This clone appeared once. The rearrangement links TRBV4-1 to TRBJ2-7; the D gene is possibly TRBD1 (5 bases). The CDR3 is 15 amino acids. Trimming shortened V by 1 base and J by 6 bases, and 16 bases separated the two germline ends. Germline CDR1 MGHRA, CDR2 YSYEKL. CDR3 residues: CASSQGAGYPFEQYF. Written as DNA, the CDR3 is TGCGCCAGCAGCCAAGGGGCAGGGTATCCCTTCGAGCAGTACTTC.